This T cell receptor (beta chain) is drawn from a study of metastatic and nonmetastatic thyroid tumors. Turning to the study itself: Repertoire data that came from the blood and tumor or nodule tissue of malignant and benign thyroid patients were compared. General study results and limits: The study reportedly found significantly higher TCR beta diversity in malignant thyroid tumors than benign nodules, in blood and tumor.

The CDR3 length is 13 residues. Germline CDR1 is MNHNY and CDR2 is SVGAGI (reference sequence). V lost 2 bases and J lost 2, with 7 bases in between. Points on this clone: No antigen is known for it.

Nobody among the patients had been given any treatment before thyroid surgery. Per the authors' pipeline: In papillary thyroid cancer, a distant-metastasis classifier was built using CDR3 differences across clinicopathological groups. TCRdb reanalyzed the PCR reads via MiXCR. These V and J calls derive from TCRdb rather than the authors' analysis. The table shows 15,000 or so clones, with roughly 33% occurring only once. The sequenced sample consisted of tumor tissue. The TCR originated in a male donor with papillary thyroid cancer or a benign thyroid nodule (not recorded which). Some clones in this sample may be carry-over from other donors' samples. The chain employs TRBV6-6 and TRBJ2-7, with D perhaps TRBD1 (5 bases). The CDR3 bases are TGTGCCAGCAGTTACAGACAGACCTACGAGCAGTACTTC. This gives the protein CASSYRQTYEQYF.